The rows below give T cell receptor beta chains drawn from one sample of a study of blood T cell repertoires in COVID-19. Clones were sequenced by immunoSEQ multiplex PCR, and TCRdb holds only the in-frame ones, with some missing. The data contain around 100,000 clones, roughly 71% of them singletons. The sequencing input was peripheral blood. All receptors derive from a man aged 80 or over with acute or convalescent COVID-19. The CDR3 runs from the conserved cysteine through the conserved F or W. A D gene is named only where the DNA matches it firmly. The size of a clone is reported for some rows only, either as once, few or many, or as a class for expanded clones.

abundance	d_gene	v_gene	j_gene	CDR3aa	CDR3nt
-	-	TRBV27	TRBJ2-7	CATRMDSTYEQYF	TGTGCCACGAGAATGGACTCAACCTACGAGCAGTACTTC
once	TRBD1	TRBV29-1	TRBJ2-1	CSVGQGSSYNEQFF	TGCAGCGTCGGACAGGGCAGCTCCTACAATGAGCAGTTCTTC
-	TRBD1	TRBV4-3	TRBJ1-1	CASSQDKGATEAFF	TGCGCCAGCAGCCAAGATAAGGGGGCGACTGAAGCTTTCTTT
-	-	TRBV28	TRBJ2-7	CASSFGGRSDEQYF	TGTGCCAGCAGTTTTGGGGGGAGGAGCGACGAGCAGTACTTC
few	-	TRBV12-3/TRBV12-4	TRBJ1-5	CASSLPFQPQHF	TGTGCCAGCAGTTTACCTTTTCAGCCCCAGCATTTT
-	TRBD2	TRBV5-1	TRBJ2-3	CASSLSSGRSTDTQYF	TGCGCCAGCAGCTTGTCTAGCGGGCGTAGCACAGATACGCAGTATTTT
-	-	TRBV12-5	TRBJ2-1	CASAHGGRGRNEQFF	TGTGCTAGTGCTCATGGGGGCAGGGGCCGGAATGAGCAGTTCTTC
few	-	TRBV5-1	TRBJ2-6	CASSLGDTLSGANVLTF	TGCGCCAGCAGCTTAGGGGACACACTCTCTGGGGCCAACGTCCTGACTTTC
-	TRBD1	TRBV7-8	TRBJ2-7	CASGQGGYEQYF	TGTGCCAGCGGACAGGGCGGCTACGAGCAGTACTTC
-	-	TRBV7-9	TRBJ2-6	CASSGDRRESLGANVLTF	TGTGCCAGCAGCGGAGACAGAAGAGAGTCCCTTGGGGCCAACGTCCTGACTTTC
once	-	TRBV11-2	TRBJ1-1	CASSPSHDGHKAFF	TGTGCCAGCAGCCCGAGTCATGACGGACACAAAGCTTTCTTT
once	TRBD2	TRBV5-1	TRBJ2-2	CASSVRLAAGELFF	TGCGCCAGCAGCGTACGACTAGCCGCCGGGGAGCTGTTTTTT
-	TRBD2	TRBV7-2	TRBJ2-1	CASSSLTSGSNEQFF	TGTGCCAGCAGCTCCTTGACTAGCGGGAGTAATGAGCAGTTCTTC
-	-	TRBV6-2/TRBV6-3	TRBJ1-2	CASSLSTRGYGYTF	TGTGCCAGCAGCCTTTCCACTCGAGGCTATGGCTACACCTTC
-	TRBD2	TRBV7-8	TRBJ2-2	CASSEREFGELFF	TGTGCCAGCAGCGAGCGGGAGTTCGGGGAGCTGTTTTTT
-	TRBD1	TRBV3-1/TRBV3-2	TRBJ1-1	CASSQARQGWTEAFF	TGTGCCAGCAGCCAGGCCCGACAGGGATGGACTGAAGCTTTCTTT
-	-	TRBV19	TRBJ2-3	CASSIDRYTEPKLTDTQYF	TGTGCCAGTAGTATAGATCGTTATACAGAGCCGAAACTCACAGATACGCAGTATTTT
-	-	TRBV7-2	TRBJ1-5	CASSSQLPQPQHF	TGTGCCAGCAGCTCCCAACTACCACAGCCCCAGCATTTT
-	-	TRBV5-6	TRBJ2-7	CASSLQGSEQYF	TGTGCCAGCAGCTTGCAGGGGTCCGAGCAGTACTTC
-	-	TRBV23-1	TRBJ2-7	CASSQGIDRLNYEQYF	TGCGCCAGCAGTCAAGGTATAGACAGGTTGAACTACGAGCAGTACTTC
-	-	TRBV10-3	TRBJ2-3	CASQPARGSTDTQYF	TGTGCCTCCCAGCCCGCGAGAGGGAGCACAGATACGCAGTATTTT
-	TRBD1	TRBV5-5	TRBJ2-7	CASSVQGNTYEQYF	TGTGCCAGCAGCGTACAGGGGAACACCTACGAGCAGTACTTC
-	-	TRBV6-2/TRBV6-3	TRBJ2-3	CASSYSSIRESSDTQYF	TGTGCCAGCAGTTACTCGTCGATTCGGGAGTCATCAGATACGCAGTATTTT
-	-	TRBV25-1	TRBJ2-5	CASSGNRGLQQETQYF	TGTGCCAGCAGTGGGAATAGAGGTCTGCAACAAGAGACCCAGTACTTC
-	-	TRBV7-2	TRBJ1-1	CASSLGEAGEAFF	TGTGCCAGCAGCTTAGGGGAAGCAGGGGAGGCTTTCTTT
-	TRBD1	TRBV5-1	TRBJ1-6	CASSPGQGAPSPLHF	TGCGCCAGCAGCCCGGGACAGGGGGCGCCTTCACCCCTCCACTTT
-	-	TRBV28	TRBJ1-2	CASSFSTVRYGYTF	TGTGCCAGCAGTTTCTCGACAGTCCGGTATGGCTACACCTTC
few	TRBD2	TRBV20-1	TRBJ2-1	CSASELAGVNEQFF	TGCAGTGCTAGTGAACTAGCGGGAGTTAATGAGCAGTTCTTC
-	-	TRBV9	TRBJ2-5	CASSAHQKETQYF	TGTGCCAGCAGCGCCCACCAGAAGGAGACCCAGTACTTC
once	TRBD2	TRBV15	TRBJ2-1	CATSPGLGYNEQFF	TGTGCCACCAGCCCGGGACTAGGATACAATGAGCAGTTCTTC
-	TRBD1	TRBV4-1	TRBJ2-5	CASSQGVTGGAGQETQYF	TGCGCCAGCAGCCAAGGCGTTACAGGGGGCGCGGGGCAAGAGACCCAGTACTTC
-	-	TRBV5-6	TRBJ1-2	CASSLAGSSRGNYGYTF	TGTGCCAGCAGCTTGGCCGGGTCCTCAAGGGGAAACTATGGCTACACCTTC
-	-	TRBV29-1	TRBJ2-5	CSVEESGEETQYF	TGCAGCGTTGAAGAGTCAGGCGAAGAGACCCAGTACTTC
-	-	TRBV20-1	TRBJ1-6	CSVSSGTPYSPLHF	TGCAGTGTTAGTTCCGGGACACCGTATTCACCCCTCCACTTT
-	-	TRBV24-1	TRBJ2-7	CATSHLGGGYEQYF	TGTGCCACCAGTCATCTAGGGGGGGGATACGAGCAGTACTTC
once	-	TRBV4-2	TRBJ2-2	CASSLLGPNTGELFF	TGTGCCAGCAGCCTTTTGGGCCCGAACACCGGGGAGCTGTTTTTT
-	TRBD1	TRBV27	TRBJ1-5	CASSYYRGKQPQHF	TGTGCCAGCAGTTACTACAGGGGCAAACAGCCCCAGCATTTT
-	TRBD1	TRBV7-2	TRBJ1-3	CASSLWGGDRAGNTIYF	TGTGCCAGCAGCTTATGGGGTGGGGACAGGGCTGGAAACACCATATATTTT
-	-	TRBV19	TRBJ2-7	CASSMSQSYEQYF	TGTGCCAGTAGTATGTCCCAGTCATACGAGCAGTACTTC
many	-	TRBV6-2/TRBV6-3	TRBJ1-1	CASSSIMGGTEAFF	TGTGCCAGCAGTTCGATTATGGGAGGGACTGAAGCTTTCTTT
-	-	TRBV7-2	TRBJ2-2	CASSRGLSNTGELFF	TGTGCCAGCAGCCGGGGACTTTCTAACACCGGGGAGCTGTTTTTT